The present TCR beta chain was sequenced within a study of shared clonotypes between healthy human individuals. Study results and limitations: How much donors shared clonotypes was expected to be affected by sequencing depth. Naive subsets generally had larger estimated richness than memory subsets.

Generated by immunoSEQ multiplex PCR, the TCRdb table keeps only in-frame clones and is missing some. The sample has 950,000 to 1,300,000 clones; more than 60% are singletons. The germline V gene encodes CDR1 LNHNV and CDR2 YYDKDF (reference sequence). Trimming pared 3 bases from V and 2 bases from J, leaving 12 bases between. The CDR3 covers 15 residues. The authors divided CD4+ cells into CD45RA+ naive and CD45RA-negative memory subsets. With regard to this clone: The antigen is unknown.

The J gene is TRBJ2-3, the V gene TRBV15; D not certain. The sample taken for sequencing was memory CD4+ T cells sorted from blood. Subset here: CD45RA-negative fraction. The origin of this receptor is a man in his late teens or twenties in good health. CDR3 DNA: TGTGCCACCAGCAGTTTGCCGGGCCTCACAGATACGCAGTATTTT. Protein: CATSSLPGLTDTQYF.